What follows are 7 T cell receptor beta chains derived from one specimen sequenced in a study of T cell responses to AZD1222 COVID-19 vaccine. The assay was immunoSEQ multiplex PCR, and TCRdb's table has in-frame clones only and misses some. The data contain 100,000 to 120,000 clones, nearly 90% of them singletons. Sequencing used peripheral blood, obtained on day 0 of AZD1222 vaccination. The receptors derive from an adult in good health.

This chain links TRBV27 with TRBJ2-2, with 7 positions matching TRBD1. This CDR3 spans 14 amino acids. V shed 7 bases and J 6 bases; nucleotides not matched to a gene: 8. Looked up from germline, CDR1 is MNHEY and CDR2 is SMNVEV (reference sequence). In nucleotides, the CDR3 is TGTGCCAGCAAGGTACAGGGGATAGCCGGGGAGCTGTTTTTT. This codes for CASKVQGIAGELFF.

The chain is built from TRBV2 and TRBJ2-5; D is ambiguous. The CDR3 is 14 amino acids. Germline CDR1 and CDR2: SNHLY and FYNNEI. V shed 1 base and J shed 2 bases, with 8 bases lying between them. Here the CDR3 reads CASSEGSKQETQYF. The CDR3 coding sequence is TGTGCCAGCAGTGAAGGGAGTAAACAAGAGACCCAGTACTTC.

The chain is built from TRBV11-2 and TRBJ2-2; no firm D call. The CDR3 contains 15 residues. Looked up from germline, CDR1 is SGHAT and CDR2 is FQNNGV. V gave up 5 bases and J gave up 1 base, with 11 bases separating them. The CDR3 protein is CASSAPLLNTGELFF. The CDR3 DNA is TGTGCCAGCAGCGCCCCCCTCTTGAACACCGGGGAGCTGTTTTTT. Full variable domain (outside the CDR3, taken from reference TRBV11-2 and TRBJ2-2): EAGVAQSPRYKIIEKRQSVAFWCNPISGHATLYWYQQILGQGPKLLIQFQNNGVVDDSQLPKDRFSAERLKGVDSTLKIQPAKLEDSAVYLCASSAPLLNTGELFFGEGSRLTVL.

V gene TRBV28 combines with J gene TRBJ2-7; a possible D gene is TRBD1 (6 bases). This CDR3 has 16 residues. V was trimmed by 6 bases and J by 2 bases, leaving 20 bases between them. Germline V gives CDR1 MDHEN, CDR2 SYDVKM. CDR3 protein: CASSKIKVAGAYEQYF. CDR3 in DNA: TGTGCCAGCAGCAAAATTAAGGTGGCAGGGGCCTACGAGCAGTACTTC.

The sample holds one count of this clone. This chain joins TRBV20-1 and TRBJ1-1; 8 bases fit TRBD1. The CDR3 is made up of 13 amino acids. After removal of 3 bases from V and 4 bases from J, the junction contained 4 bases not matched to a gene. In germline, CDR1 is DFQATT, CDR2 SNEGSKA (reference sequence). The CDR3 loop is CSASNTGGTEAFF. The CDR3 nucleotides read TGCAGTGCTAGTAACACAGGGGGCACTGAAGCTTTCTTT.

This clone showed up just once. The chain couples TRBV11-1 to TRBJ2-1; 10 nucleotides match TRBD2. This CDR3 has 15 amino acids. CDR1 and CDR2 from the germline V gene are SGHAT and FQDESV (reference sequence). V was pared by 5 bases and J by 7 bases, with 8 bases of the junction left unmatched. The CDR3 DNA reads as TGTGCCAGCAGCCCTAACCTAGCGGGAGTAAATGAGCAGTTCTTC. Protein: CASSPNLAGVNEQFF.

In nucleotides, the CDR3 is TGTGCCATCAACCCAGGGAGGGCCCATCCTCCCCTCCACTTT. Translated: CAINPGRAHPPLHF. The rearrangement joins TRBV10-3 to TRBJ1-6, with a possible D match to TRBD1 (5 bases). Trimming stripped 7 bases from V and 13 bases from J, with 20 bases between. This CDR3 spans 14 amino acids. Germline CDR1 ENHRY, CDR2 SYGVKD.